The 2 T cell receptor beta chains listed next were all sequenced from one sample in a study of blood T cell repertoires in COVID-19. Repertoires were generated with immunoSEQ multiplex PCR, while TCRdb's copy carries only in-frame clones and drops some. Of around 280,000 clones listed, more than 70% are singletons. Material: peripheral blood. The receptors were gathered from a woman in her twenties or thirties with COVID-19, enrolled during active disease.

The J gene is TRBJ2-7, the V gene TRBV7-2; no definite D call. The CDR3 consists of 12 residues. Germline loops: CDR1 SGHTA, CDR2 FQGNSA. Trimming stripped 0 bases from V and 6 bases from J, with 6 bases between. The CDR3 sequence is CASSLAGFEQYF. The CDR3 region has the DNA TGTGCCAGCAGCTTAGCCGGGTTCGAGCAGTACTTC.

In this sample, this clone turned up a few times. The gene calls are TRBV5-1 and TRBJ2-3, with D perhaps TRBD2 (5 bases). This CDR3 has 14 amino acids. Germline CDR1 reads SGHRS; CDR2 reads YFSETQ. With 7 bases removed from V and 2 bases from J, the gap between germline ends came to 14 bases. This chain's CDR3 is CASRAGENTDTQYF. The DNA for the CDR3 is TGCGCCAGCCGGGCCGGGGAGAACACAGATACGCAGTATTTT. Full variable domain (remainder filled in from reference TRBV5-1 and TRBJ2-3): KAGVTQTPRYLIKTRGQQVTLSCSPISGHRSVSWYQQTPGQGLQFLFEYFSETQRNKGNFPGRFSGRQFSNSRSEMNVSTLELGDSALYLCASRAGENTDTQYFGPGTRLTVL.